This T cell receptor beta chain emerged from a study of blood T cell repertoires in COVID-19. Background on the study: The origin of the acute and convalescent COVID-19 samples was the United States, Italy and Spain. Sample material is recorded as cDNA or gDNA derived from T cells, B-cell-depleted T cells, or PBMCs.

The germline CDR1 and CDR2 sequences are SGHNT and YYREEE (reference sequence). There are 13 residues in the CDR3. Trimming pared 2 bases from V and 5 bases from J, leaving 10 bases between. As handled by the study authors: Reference gene primers were amplified, and this amplification served to estimate nucleated cell counts. Assay used: immunoSEQ multiplex PCR; TCRdb lists only in-frame clones, some missing. V, J and clone size were drawn from that table, and D and trimming were deduced from the DNA. The sample yields approximately 290,000 clones, 89% seen once. Material for sequencing was peripheral blood. This sequence joins TRBV5-4 and TRBJ1-1, with D perhaps TRBD1 (5 bases). The sequence came from a woman aged 55 to 70 with acute or convalescent COVID-19. The CDR3 spells CASSFSEGTEAFF. DNA of the CDR3: TGTGCCAGCAGCTTTTCGGAGGGGACTGAAGCTTTCTTT.